Shown below are 14 T cell receptor beta chains from a single sample sequenced in a study of shared clonotypes between healthy human individuals. Only in-frame clones appear in the TCRdb table, and some are missing; sequencing was by immunoSEQ multiplex PCR. This sample has around 370,000 clones, with 96% found just once. Sequenced input: memory CD8+ T cells sorted from blood. The subset: CD45RO+ cells pooled with CCR7-negative TemRA cells. These receptor sequences come from a man aged 30 to 39 in good health.

This rearrangement joins TRBV10-2 to TRBJ2-3; the match to TRBD2 covers 11 bases. CDR1 WSHSY and CDR2 SAAADI come from the germline V gene. The CDR3 runs 15 residues. With V trimmed by 6 bases and J by 6 bases, 8 bases remained unmatched. The chain's CDR3 is CASRLTSGTGDTQYF. The CDR3 DNA sequence: TGCGCCAGCAGACTGACTAGCGGGACTGGGGATACGCAGTATTTT.

The CDR3 coding sequence is TGCAGCGTTTCCGGCCGGCAGATCTACGAGCAGTACTTC. It specifies CSVSGRQIYEQYF. This rearrangement joins TRBV29-1 to TRBJ2-7; D gene uncertain. The CDR3 covers 13 residues. Germline CDR1 SQVTM, CDR2 ANQGSEA. V shed 5 bases and J shed 3 bases, with 14 bases lying between them.

V gene TRBV14 combines with J gene TRBJ1-1, with TRBD1 as a possible D gene (5 bases). The CDR3 totals 13 residues. Germline lookup yields CDR1 SGHDN and CDR2 FVKESK. The V end lost 5 bases, the J end lost 7 bases, and 14 bases lay between the germline ends. The CDR3, as DNA: TGTGCCAGCAGCGACCGACAGAGAGTTGAAGCTTTCTTT. Amino acids: CASSDRQRVEAFF.

The chain uses TRBV2 and TRBJ1-2; D call uncertain. Trimming left V 7 bases short and J 0 bases short, with 9 bases between. The CDR3 is 13 residues long. CDR1 and CDR2 (germline): SNHLY, FYNNEI. The CDR3 DNA reads as TGTGCCAGCACATTCACGGCTAACTATGGCTACACCTTC. It encodes CASTFTANYGYTF.

Here the CDR3 reads CASSLALRGREKNIQYF. The CDR3 DNA reads as TGTGCCAGCAGCTTAGCGCTAAGGGGGCGGGAGAAAAACATTCAGTACTTC. V gene TRBV7-9 combines with J gene TRBJ2-4; D assignment may be TRBD1 or TRBD2 (7 bases each). Looked up from germline, CDR1 is SEHNR and CDR2 is FQNEAQ (reference sequence). Between the trimmed V and J ends, which lost 0 bases and 4 bases, there was a span of 16 bases. The CDR3 totals 17 residues.

V usage is TRBV13 and J usage is TRBJ2-1; no clear D. V was pared by 3 bases and J by 6 bases, with 12 bases between. This CDR3 spans 14 amino acids. The germline gives CDR1 PRHDT, CDR2 FYEKMQ (reference sequence). CDR3 nucleotides: TGTGCCAGCAGCTTGAGACTCCCGAGCAATGAGCAGTTCTTC. Amino acid sequence: CASSLRLPSNEQFF.

The chain uses TRBV7-9 and TRBJ2-1; D is unresolved. With 3 bases removed from V and 4 bases from J, the gap between germline ends came to 10 bases. The CDR3 length is 14 residues. CDR1 is SEHNR, CDR2 FQNEAQ, per germline (reference sequence). The CDR3 protein is CASSFVVSYNEQFF. As DNA, the CDR3 is TGTGCCAGCAGCTTTGTAGTATCATACAATGAGCAGTTCTTC.

The V and J genes are TRBV30 and TRBJ2-1, with D perhaps matching TRBD2 (6 bases). This CDR3 has 14 residues. Trimming pared 0 bases from V and 9 bases from J, leaving 15 bases between. CDR1 GTSNPN and CDR2 SVGIG come from the germline V gene (reference sequence). The CDR3 nucleotides are TGTGCCTGGAGTGTACTCTCCAAGGGAGGTGAGCAGTTCTTC. As protein: CAWSVLSKGGEQFF.

The chain combines TRBV2 with TRBJ2-3; D call uncertain. V lost 4 bases and J lost 2, with 10 bases in between. This CDR3 has 14 residues. Germline CDR1 reads SNHLY; CDR2 reads FYNNEI. CDR3 in amino acids: CASSARVSTDTQYF. CDR3 bases: TGTGCCAGCAGTGCCCGGGTCTCCACAGATACGCAGTATTTT.

This chain uses TRBV7-3 with TRBJ2-3; D is possibly TRBD2 (6 bases). V gave up 5 bases and J gave up 6 bases, with 12 bases separating them. The length of the CDR3 is 13 residues. In germline, CDR1 is SGHTA, CDR2 FQGTGA. The CDR3 here is CASSRGNDDTQYF. The CDR3 bases are TGTGCCAGCAGCCGGGGGAATGACGATACGCAGTATTTT.

The chain employs TRBV19 and TRBJ2-7, with 7 bases aligning to TRBD1. From germline, CDR1 is LNHDA and CDR2 SQIVND (reference sequence). CDR3 length equals 14 residues. Trimming took 5 bases from V and 2 from J; bases not matched to a gene: 6. The DNA for the CDR3 is TGTGCCAGTAGTTCTCCGGGACAGACCTACGAGCAGTACTTC. It yields the protein CASSSPGQTYEQYF.

J is TRBJ2-2 and V is TRBV5-1, with TRBD2 matching over 11 bases. There are 19 residues in the CDR3. The trim removed 1 base at V and 0 bases at J, leaving 8 bases unmatched. From germline, CDR1 is SGHRS and CDR2 YFSETQ. The CDR3 reads CASSLWLGLAAPNTGELFF. CDR3 in DNA: TGCGCCAGCAGCTTGTGGCTGGGACTAGCGGCACCGAACACCGGGGAGCTGTTTTTT. The full variable domain, with the rest looked up from reference TRBV5-1 and TRBJ2-2, is KAGVTQTPRYLIKTRGQQVTLSCSPISGHRSVSWYQQTPGQGLQFLFEYFSETQRNKGNFPGRFSGRQFSNSRSEMNVSTLELGDSALYLCASSLWLGLAAPNTGELFFGEGSRLTVL.

The V and J genes are TRBV2 and TRBJ2-7; 7 bases agree with TRBD2. There are 17 residues in the CDR3. Per the germline V gene, CDR1 is SNHLY and CDR2 is FYNNEI. J was trimmed by 0 bases and V by 0 bases; bases with no gene match: 8. The CDR3 sequence: CASSEASLAATSYEQYF. For the CDR3, the DNA is TGTGCCAGCAGTGAAGCGAGCCTAGCGGCGACCTCCTACGAGCAGTACTTC.

This clone was seen only once. The chain has TRBV7-2 and TRBJ1-4; D unclear. Germline V gives CDR1 SGHTA, CDR2 FQGNSA. Trimming stripped 2 bases from V and 2 bases from J, with 6 bases between. There are 14 residues in the CDR3. The CDR3 sequence: CASSLLRTNEKLFF. The DNA for the CDR3 is TGTGCCAGCAGCTTATTACGGACTAATGAAAAACTGTTTTTT.